This T cell receptor beta chain emerged from a study of beta chain features in type 1 diabetes. As every portion of the isolated RNA was reverse transcribed, the sequencing read expressed TCRB transcripts. Libraries were prepared by immunoSEQ multiplex PCR; TCRdb keeps only in-frame clonotypes and omits some of them. Counted here are about 290,000 clones, about 7.8% occurring once; the ten biggest clones make up approximately 0.93%. This clone was counted many times. Per germline, CDR1 MDHEN and CDR2 SYDVKM. V dropped 5 bases and J dropped 7; count of bases not matched to a gene: 7. This CDR3 region has 14 residues.

The TCR was taken from a woman aged 18 to 35 in good health. Sequencing was carried out using central memory CD4+ T cells from blood. This sequence joins TRBV28 and TRBJ1-5; 8 bases fit TRBD1. For the CDR3, the DNA is TGTGCCAGCAGTACAGGGGGAATAGGCCAGCCCCAGCATTTT. This sequence encodes CASSTGGIGQPQHF. Drawing the rest from reference TRBV28 and TRBJ1-5, the complete variable domain is DVKVTQSSRYLVKRTGEKVFLECVQDMDHENMFWYRQDPGLGLRLIYFSYDVKMKEKGDIPEGYSVSREKKERFSLILESASTNQTSMYLCASSTGGIGQPQHFGDGTRLSIL.